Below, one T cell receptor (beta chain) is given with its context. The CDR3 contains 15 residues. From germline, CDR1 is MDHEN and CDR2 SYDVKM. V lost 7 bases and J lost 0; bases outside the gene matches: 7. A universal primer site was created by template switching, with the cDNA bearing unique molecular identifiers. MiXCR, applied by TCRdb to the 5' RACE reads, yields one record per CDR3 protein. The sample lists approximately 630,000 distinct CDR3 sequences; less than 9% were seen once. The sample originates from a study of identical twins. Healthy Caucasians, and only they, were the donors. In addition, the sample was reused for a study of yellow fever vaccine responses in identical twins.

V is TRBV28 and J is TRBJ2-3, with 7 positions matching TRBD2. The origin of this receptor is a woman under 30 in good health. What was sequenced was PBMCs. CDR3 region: CASILGGLSTDTQYF. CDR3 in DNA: TGTGCCAGCATTCTTGGGGGACTAAGCACAGATACGCAGTATTTT.